The TCR beta chain under discussion was sequenced for a study of CD8 T cells in ankylosing spondylitis. General observations from the study: Before this, some motif variants had been reported in reactive arthritis synovial fluid and blood. Ankylosing spondylitis blood appeared to be characterized by a TCR beta motif of under 10 highly homologous variants. Clones linked with disease were CD8+ and fairly uncommon in the peripheral blood.

This clonotype came up a few times. Its antigen is unidentified. This CDR3 is built from 15 residues. Preparation of TCR beta libraries was done by quantitative 5'-RACE with molecular barcodes. TCRdb passed the 5' RACE reads through MiXCR, listing each CDR3 protein once. In the table there are about 450,000 distinct CDR3 sequences, about 24% of which are singletons. This receptor was taken from a male donor with ankylosing spondylitis. The source material was blood, either unsorted or a sorted T cell fraction (not recorded which). V usage is TRBV21-1 and J usage is TRBJ2-2; TRBD1 reflects the table's D call only, with no check against the DNA. TRBV21-1 is classified as a pseudogene. The CDR3 DNA follows: TGTGCCAGCAGCAAAAAGGGACAGGAAGCCGGGGAGCTGTTTTTT. Encoded protein: CASSKKGQEAGELFF.